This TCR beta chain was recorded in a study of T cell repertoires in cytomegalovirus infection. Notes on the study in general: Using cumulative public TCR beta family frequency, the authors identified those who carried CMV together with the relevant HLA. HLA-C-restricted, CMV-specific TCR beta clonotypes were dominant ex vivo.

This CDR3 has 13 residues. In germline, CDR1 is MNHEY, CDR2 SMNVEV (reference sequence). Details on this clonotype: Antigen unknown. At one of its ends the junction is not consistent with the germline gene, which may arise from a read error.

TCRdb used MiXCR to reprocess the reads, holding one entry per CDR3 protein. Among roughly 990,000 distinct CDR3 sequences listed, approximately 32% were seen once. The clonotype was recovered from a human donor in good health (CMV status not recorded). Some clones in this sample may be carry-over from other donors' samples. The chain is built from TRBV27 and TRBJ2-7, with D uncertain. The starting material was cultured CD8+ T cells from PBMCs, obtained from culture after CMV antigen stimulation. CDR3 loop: CASSFGSPDRYFW. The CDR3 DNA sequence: TGTGCCAGCAGTTTTGGTTCGCCGGACCGTTATTTTTGG.